These T cell receptor beta chains were read from a single sample in a study of blood T cell repertoires in COVID-19. TCRdb keeps only in-frame clones here, not all; method: immunoSEQ multiplex PCR. The sample lists around 250,000 clones, 80% to 90% seen once, with about 2.2% in the top ten. Input material: peripheral blood. Receptors originate from a man younger than 40 who had recovered from COVID-19. The CDR3 runs from the conserved cysteine through the conserved F or W. A D gene is named only where the DNA matches it firmly. Size values are once, few and many counts, or a class for expanded clones, and some rows have none.

>TRBJ1-1|NA|NA|TRBV3-1/TRBV3-2
CASSIQGGDTEAFF
TGTGCCAGCAGTATACAGGGAGGGGACACTGAAGCTTTCTTT
>TRBJ2-1|NA|TRBD2|TRBV18
CASSPGGVREQFF
TGTGCCAGCTCACCGGGGGGGGTCAGAGAGCAGTTCTTC
>TRBJ1-5|NA|NA|TRBV7-2
CASSLGADFYQPQHF
TGTGCCAGCAGCTTGGGCGCGGACTTTTATCAGCCCCAGCATTTT
>TRBJ1-6|NA|NA|TRBV14
CASSHFGLTDDSPLHF
TGTGCCAGCAGCCACTTTGGACTTACGGATGATTCACCCCTCCACTTT
>TRBJ1-1|NA|NA|TRBV14
CASSLTTGLFTEAFF
TGTGCCAGCAGCCTCACGACAGGTCTCTTCACTGAAGCTTTCTTT
>TRBJ2-2|NA|NA|TRBV7-9
CASSFPRSSNTGELFF
TGTGCCAGCAGCTTCCCTCGGAGTTCGAACACCGGGGAGCTGTTTTTT
>TRBJ1-3|once|NA|TRBV23-1
CASSQPPSGFSGNTIYF
TGCGCCAGCAGTCAACCCCCGTCGGGGTTCTCTGGAAACACCATATATTTT
>TRBJ1-6|NA|TRBD1|TRBV14
CASSLQGAGGNSPLHF
TGTGCCAGCAGCCTTCAGGGGGCTGGAGGGAATTCACCCCTCCACTTT
>TRBJ2-5|NA|NA|TRBV5-6
CASSLEFAGVGETQYF
TGTGCCAGCAGCTTGGAATTCGCAGGGGTGGGCGAGACCCAGTACTTC
>TRBJ1-1|NA|NA|TRBV9
CASSSKGGLGGTEAFF
TGTGCCAGCAGCTCGAAAGGAGGGTTGGGAGGCACTGAAGCTTTCTTT
>TRBJ1-1|many|TRBD1|TRBV4-2
CASSLGTGVTWSTEAFF
TGTGCCAGCAGCCTCGGGACAGGGGTCACTTGGAGCACTGAAGCTTTCTTT
>TRBJ1-5|NA|NA|TRBV7-9
CASSLGAVGNQPQHF
TGTGCCAGCAGCTTAGGTGCGGTTGGCAATCAGCCCCAGCATTTT
>TRBJ2-2|NA|TRBD2|TRBV6-5
CASGGRGTGELFF
TGTGCCAGTGGTGGGAGGGGCACCGGGGAGCTGTTTTTT
>TRBJ2-3|NA|NA|TRBV12-3/TRBV12-4
CASRPGTDTQYF
TGTGCCAGCAGACCAGGCACAGATACGCAGTATTTT
>TRBJ2-1|NA|NA|TRBV7-2
CASSLSRGEQFF
TGTGCCAGCAGCTTATCCAGGGGTGAGCAGTTCTTC
>TRBJ2-5|NA|TRBD1|TRBV4-1
CASSQGQGWQETQYF
TGCGCCAGCAGCCAGGGACAGGGGTGGCAAGAGACCCAGTACTTC
>TRBJ2-3|NA|NA|TRBV11-2
CASSREPPPHTDTQYF
TGTGCCAGCAGCCGCGAACCGCCCCCCCACACAGATACGCAGTATTTT
>TRBJ2-5|NA|NA|TRBV11-2
CASSFPPGSSYQETQYF
TGTGCCAGCAGCTTCCCCCCGGGGTCCTCGTACCAAGAGACCCAGTACTTC
>TRBJ1-6|few|NA|TRBV5-1
CASSFGESSYNSPLHF
TGCGCCAGCAGCTTTGGAGAGAGCTCCTATAATTCACCCCTCCACTTT
>TRBJ2-2|NA|NA|TRBV24-1
CATSDLQSGELFF
TGTGCCACCAGTGATTTACAGTCCGGGGAGCTGTTTTTT
>TRBJ1-2|NA|NA|TRBV7-9
CASSLTLRQVGNYGYTF
TGTGCCAGCAGCCTCACCCTTCGACAGGTGGGAAACTATGGCTACACCTTC
>TRBJ2-3|once|TRBD2|TRBV7-9
CASSLASLAGFTDTQYF
TGTGCCAGCAGCTTAGCTAGTCTAGCGGGTTTCACAGATACGCAGTATTTT
>TRBJ1-4|NA|TRBD1|TRBV11-2
CASSLDGDRGEKLFF
TGTGCCAGCAGCTTAGACGGGGACAGGGGCGAAAAACTGTTTTTT
>TRBJ1-1|once|TRBD1|TRBV18
CASSPMWGQGAEAFF
TGTGCCAGCTCACCAATGTGGGGACAGGGGGCTGAAGCTTTCTTT
>TRBJ1-1|NA|NA|TRBV25-1
CASVRGTEAFF
TGTGCCAGCGTCAGGGGTACTGAAGCTTTCTTT
>TRBJ2-1|NA|NA|TRBV5-1
CASSLGQGLDNEQFF
TGCGCCAGCAGCTTGGGGCAGGGTTTGGACAATGAGCAGTTCTTC
>TRBJ1-5|NA|NA|TRBV14
CASSRSFNQPQHF
TGTGCCAGCAGCCGCAGTTTCAATCAGCCCCAGCATTTT
>TRBJ2-1|once|TRBD1|TRBV13
CASSPRGPGAYNEQFF
TGTGCCAGCAGCCCGAGGGGGCCAGGGGCTTACAATGAGCAGTTCTTC
>TRBJ2-4|few|TRBD2|TRBV10-2
CAVKGAGENIQYF
TGCGCCGTTAAGGGAGCGGGGGAAAACATTCAGTACTTC
>TRBJ1-2|many|NA|TRBV19
CASRPQQGQGGYTF
TGTGCCAGTAGACCGCAACAGGGACAAGGTGGCTACACCTTC
>TRBJ2-7|NA|NA|TRBV7-2
CASSHELPYEQYF
TGTGCCAGCAGCCACGAACTCCCCTACGAGCAGTACTTC
>TRBJ1-1|NA|TRBD1|TRBV19
CASSIWQGADTEAFF
TGTGCCAGTAGTATTTGGCAGGGGGCCGACACTGAAGCTTTCTTT
>TRBJ1-2|NA|NA|TRBV5-6
CASSLGGRGYGYTF
TGTGCCAGCAGCTTGGGGGGCAGGGGTTATGGCTACACCTTC
>TRBJ2-2|NA|TRBD2|TRBV7-2
CASSYGGTYTGELFF
TGTGCCAGCAGCTACGGGGGGACGTACACCGGGGAGCTGTTTTTT
>TRBJ1-5|few|TRBD1|TRBV18
CASSPQQGVDQPQHF
TGTGCCAGCTCACCCCAACAGGGGGTGGATCAGCCCCAGCATTTT
>TRBJ2-1|NA|TRBD1|TRBV11-2
CASSFIGDRAGQFF
TGTGCCAGCAGCTTTATCGGGGACAGGGCTGGGCAGTTCTTC
>TRBJ2-2|NA|TRBD1|TRBV19
CASSRPGQLNTGELFF
TGTGCCAGTAGTAGGCCGGGACAGCTAAACACCGGGGAGCTGTTTTTT
>TRBJ2-2|NA|NA|TRBV7-7
CASSLVVGGATGELFF
TGTGCCAGCAGCTTAGTGGTCGGTGGTGCCACCGGGGAGCTGTTTTTT
>TRBJ2-7|NA|TRBD2|TRBV11-1
CASSRTSGGFGQYF
TGTGCCAGCAGCCGGACTAGCGGGGGGTTCGGGCAGTACTTC
>TRBJ1-6|once|NA|TRBV11-2
CASSLEVDHF
TGTGCCAGCAGCTTAGAAGTAGACCACTTT
>TRBJ1-5|few|NA|TRBV5-6
CASSLGRYSNQPQHF
TGTGCCAGCAGCCTGGGGAGATATAGCAATCAGCCCCAGCATTTT
>TRBJ1-2|NA|NA|TRBV5-1
CASSEGRGGYGYTF
TGCGCCAGCTCCGAAGGGCGGGGGGGCTATGGCTACACCTTC
>TRBJ1-3|NA|TRBD1|TRBV6-5
CASSYMTGDSGNTIYF
TGTGCCAGCAGTTACATGACAGGGGACTCTGGAAACACCATATATTTT
>TRBJ2-4|NA|NA|TRBV6-5
CASSYGGAKNIQYF
TGTGCCAGCAGTTACGGGGGCGCGAAAAACATTCAGTACTTC
>TRBJ2-3|NA|TRBD2|TRBV7-9
CASRPIAGGADTQYF
TGTGCCAGCAGACCCATCGCGGGGGGGGCAGATACGCAGTATTTT
>TRBJ2-2|few|TRBD1|TRBV10-3
CASRLSGTGGSGTGELFF
TGTGCCTCCCGATTATCCGGGACAGGGGGAAGTGGCACCGGGGAGCTGTTTTTT
>TRBJ2-1|NA|NA|TRBV4-1
CASSPDNYNEQFF
TGCGCCAGCAGCCCGGACAATTACAATGAGCAGTTCTTC
>TRBJ2-1|NA|NA|TRBV19
CASTKRGTNNEQFF
TGTGCCAGTACCAAAAGAGGTACGAACAATGAGCAGTTCTTC
>TRBJ2-5|once|TRBD2|TRBV5-1
CASSPRWTSGIETQYF
TGCGCCAGCAGCCCGCGGTGGACTAGCGGGATAGAGACCCAGTACTTC
>TRBJ2-1|NA|TRBD2|TRBV19
CASSLTSGAGNEQFF
TGTGCCAGTAGTTTGACTAGCGGGGCAGGCAATGAGCAGTTCTTC
>TRBJ1-4|NA|TRBD1|TRBV4-2
CASSQNSRDSNEKLFF
TGTGCCAGCAGCCAGAACTCACGGGACAGCAATGAAAAACTGTTTTTT
>TRBJ2-1|NA|TRBD2|TRBV7-8
CALSRGGGPTLYNEQFF
TGTGCCCTCTCCAGGGGCGGGGGGCCCACCTTATACAATGAGCAGTTCTTC
>TRBJ2-1|few|TRBD2|TRBV7-8
CASSLSGGVSNEQFF
TGTGCCAGCAGCTTAAGCGGGGGGGTCTCCAATGAGCAGTTCTTC
>TRBJ2-5|NA|TRBD1|TRBV5-1
CASTRPETGTETQYF
TGCGCCAGCACCCGACCAGAGACAGGGACGGAGACCCAGTACTTC